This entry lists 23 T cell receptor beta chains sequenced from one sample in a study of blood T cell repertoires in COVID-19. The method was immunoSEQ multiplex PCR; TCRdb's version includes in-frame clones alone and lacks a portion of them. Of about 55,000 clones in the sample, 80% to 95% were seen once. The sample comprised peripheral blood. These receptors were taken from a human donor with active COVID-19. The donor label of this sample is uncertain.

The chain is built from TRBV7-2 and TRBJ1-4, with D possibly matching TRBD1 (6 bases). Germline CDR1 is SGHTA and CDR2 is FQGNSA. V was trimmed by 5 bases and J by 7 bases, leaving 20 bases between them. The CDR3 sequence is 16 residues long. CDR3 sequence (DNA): TGTGCCAGCAGCCCAGGGCGGGGGGCGCTGGGTGAAAAACTGTTTTTT. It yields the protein CASSPGRGALGEKLFF.

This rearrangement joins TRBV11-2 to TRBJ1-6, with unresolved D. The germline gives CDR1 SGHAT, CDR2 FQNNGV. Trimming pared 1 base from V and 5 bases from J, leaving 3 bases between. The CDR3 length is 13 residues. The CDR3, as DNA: TGTGCCAGCAGCTTAGTAGATAATTCACCCCTCCACTTT. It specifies CASSLVDNSPLHF.

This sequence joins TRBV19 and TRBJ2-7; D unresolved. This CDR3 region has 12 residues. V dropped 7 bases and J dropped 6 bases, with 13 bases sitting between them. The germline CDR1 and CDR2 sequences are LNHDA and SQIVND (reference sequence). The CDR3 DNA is TGTGCCAGTACCCCGGGTCCCCGCGAGCAGTACTTC. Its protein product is CASTPGPREQYF.

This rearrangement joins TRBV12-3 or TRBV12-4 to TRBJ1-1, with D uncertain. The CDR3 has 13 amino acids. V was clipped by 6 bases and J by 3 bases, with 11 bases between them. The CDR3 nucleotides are TGTGCCAGCAGCCTTCTGGCGGACACTGAAGCTTTCTTT. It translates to CASSLLADTEAFF.

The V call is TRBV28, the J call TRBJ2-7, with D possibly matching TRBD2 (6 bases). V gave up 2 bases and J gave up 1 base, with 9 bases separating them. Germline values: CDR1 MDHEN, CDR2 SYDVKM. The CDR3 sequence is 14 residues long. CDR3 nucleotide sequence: TGTGCCAGCAGTTTAGGCGGGGTTTCCTACGAGCAGTACTTC. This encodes CASSLGGVSYEQYF.

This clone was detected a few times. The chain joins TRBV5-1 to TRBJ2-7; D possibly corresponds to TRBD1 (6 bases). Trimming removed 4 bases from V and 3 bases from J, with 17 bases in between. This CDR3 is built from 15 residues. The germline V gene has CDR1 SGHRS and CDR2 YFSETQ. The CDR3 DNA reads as TGCGCCAGCAGCGTGTCGACCAGGGGAAGCTACGAGCAGTACTTC. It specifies CASSVSTRGSYEQYF.

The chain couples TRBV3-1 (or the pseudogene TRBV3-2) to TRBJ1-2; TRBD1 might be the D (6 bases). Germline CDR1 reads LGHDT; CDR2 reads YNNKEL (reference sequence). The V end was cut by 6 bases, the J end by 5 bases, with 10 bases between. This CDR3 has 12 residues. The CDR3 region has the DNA TGTGCCAGCAGTCCGGGACAATATGGCTACACCTTC. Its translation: CASSPGQYGYTF.

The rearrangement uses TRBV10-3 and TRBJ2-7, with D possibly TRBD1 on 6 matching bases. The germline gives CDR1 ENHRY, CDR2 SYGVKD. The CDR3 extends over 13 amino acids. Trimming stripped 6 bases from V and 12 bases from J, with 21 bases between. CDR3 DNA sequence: TGTGCCATCAGCGGAGAACGCGTGCAGGGGCCGTACTTC. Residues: CAISGERVQGPYF.

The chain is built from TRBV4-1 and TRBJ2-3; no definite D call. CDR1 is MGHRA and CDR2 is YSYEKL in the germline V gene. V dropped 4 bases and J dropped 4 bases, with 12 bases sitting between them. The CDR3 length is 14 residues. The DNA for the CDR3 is TGCGCCAGCAGCCTGCGGAACCCCCCAGATACGCAGTATTTT. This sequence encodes CASSLRNPPDTQYF.

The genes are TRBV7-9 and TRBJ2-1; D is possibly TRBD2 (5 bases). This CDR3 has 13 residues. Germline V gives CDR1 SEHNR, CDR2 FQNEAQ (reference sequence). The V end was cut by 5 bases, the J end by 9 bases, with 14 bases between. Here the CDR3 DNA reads TGTGCCAGCAGCCTCGGGGAGTTTGGTGAGCAGTTCTTC. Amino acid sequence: CASSLGEFGEQFF.

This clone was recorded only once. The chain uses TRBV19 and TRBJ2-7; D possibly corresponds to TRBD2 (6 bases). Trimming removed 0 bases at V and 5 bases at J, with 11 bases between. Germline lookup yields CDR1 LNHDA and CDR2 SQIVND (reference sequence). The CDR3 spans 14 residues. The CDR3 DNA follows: TGTGCCAGTAGTATAGAGGGGGGACCCCACGAGCAGTACTTC. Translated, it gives CASSIEGGPHEQYF.

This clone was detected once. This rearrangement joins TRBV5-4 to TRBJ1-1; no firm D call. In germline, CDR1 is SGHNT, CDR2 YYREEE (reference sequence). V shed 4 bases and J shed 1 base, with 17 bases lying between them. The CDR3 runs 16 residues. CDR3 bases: TGTGCCAGCAGCCCCGGAGGCGTGGGGTGGAACACTGAAGCTTTCTTT. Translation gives CASSPGGVGWNTEAFF.

The CDR3 region is CASSTGQVGAQYF. The CDR3 DNA reads as TGTGCCAGCAGTACCGGACAGGTGGGGGCCCAGTACTTC. V and J are TRBV12-3 or TRBV12-4 and TRBJ2-5, with 7 bases aligning to TRBD1. The V segment lost 5 bases and the J segment 9 bases; nucleotides outside the gene matches: 9. CDR3 length: 13 amino acids.

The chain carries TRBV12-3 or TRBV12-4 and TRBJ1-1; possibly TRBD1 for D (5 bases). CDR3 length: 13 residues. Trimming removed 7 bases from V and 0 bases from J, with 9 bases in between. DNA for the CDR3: TGTGCCAGCACTTACAGGATGAACACTGAAGCTTTCTTT. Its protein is CASTYRMNTEAFF.

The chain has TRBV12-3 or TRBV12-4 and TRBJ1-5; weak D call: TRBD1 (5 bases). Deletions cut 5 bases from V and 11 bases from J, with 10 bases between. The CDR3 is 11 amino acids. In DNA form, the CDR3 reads TGTGCCAGCAGTCCCGGGGGGGCCCAGCATTTT. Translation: CASSPGGAQHF.

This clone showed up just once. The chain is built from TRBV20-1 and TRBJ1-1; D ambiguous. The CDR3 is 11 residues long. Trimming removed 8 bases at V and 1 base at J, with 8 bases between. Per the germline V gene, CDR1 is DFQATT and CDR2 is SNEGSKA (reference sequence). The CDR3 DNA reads TGCAGTACGAGGTCGAACACTGAAGCTTTCTTT. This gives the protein CSTRSNTEAFF.

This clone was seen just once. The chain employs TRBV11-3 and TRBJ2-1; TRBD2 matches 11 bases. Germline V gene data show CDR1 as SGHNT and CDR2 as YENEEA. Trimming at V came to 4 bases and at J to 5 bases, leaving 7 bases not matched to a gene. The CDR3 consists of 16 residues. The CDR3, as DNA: TGTGCCAGCAGCTCCTTAGCGGGGGGGGTACACAATGAGCAGTTCTTC. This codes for CASSSLAGGVHNEQFF.

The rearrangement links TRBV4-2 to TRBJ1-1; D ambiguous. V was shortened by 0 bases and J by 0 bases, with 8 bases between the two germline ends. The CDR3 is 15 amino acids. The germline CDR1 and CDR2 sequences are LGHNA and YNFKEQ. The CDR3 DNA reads TGTGCCAGCAGCCAAGATCGGGGTATGAACACTGAAGCTTTCTTT. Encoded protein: CASSQDRGMNTEAFF.

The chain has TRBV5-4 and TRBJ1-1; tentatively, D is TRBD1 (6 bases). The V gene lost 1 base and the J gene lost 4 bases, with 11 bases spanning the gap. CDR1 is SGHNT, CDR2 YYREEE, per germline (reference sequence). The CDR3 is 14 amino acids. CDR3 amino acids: CASSLLAGATEAFF. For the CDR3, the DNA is TGTGCCAGCAGCTTGCTCGCAGGGGCCACTGAAGCTTTCTTT.

CDR3 amino acids: CASSRGGGGRGDYGYTF. The CDR3 coding sequence is TGTGCCAGCAGTCGTGGCGGGGGAGGCAGGGGAGACTATGGCTACACCTTC. The J gene is TRBJ1-2, the V gene TRBV6-6; tentatively, D is TRBD1 (6 bases). Germline CDR1 reads MNHNY; CDR2 reads SVGAGI (reference sequence). The CDR3 loop spans 17 amino acids. Trimming removed 5 bases from V and 3 bases from J, with 22 bases in between.

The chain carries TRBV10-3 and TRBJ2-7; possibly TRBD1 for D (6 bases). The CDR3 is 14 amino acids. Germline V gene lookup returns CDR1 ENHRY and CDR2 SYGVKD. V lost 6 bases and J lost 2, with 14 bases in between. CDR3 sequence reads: CAIREQGAAYEQYF. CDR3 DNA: TGTGCCATCAGGGAACAGGGAGCCGCCTACGAGCAGTACTTC.

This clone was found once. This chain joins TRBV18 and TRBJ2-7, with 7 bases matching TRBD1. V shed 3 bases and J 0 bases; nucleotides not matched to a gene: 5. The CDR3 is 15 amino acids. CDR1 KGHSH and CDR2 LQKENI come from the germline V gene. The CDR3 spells CASSPGTVSSYEQYV. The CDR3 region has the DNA TGTGCCAGCTCACCTGGGACAGTGAGCTCCTACGAGCAGTACGTC.

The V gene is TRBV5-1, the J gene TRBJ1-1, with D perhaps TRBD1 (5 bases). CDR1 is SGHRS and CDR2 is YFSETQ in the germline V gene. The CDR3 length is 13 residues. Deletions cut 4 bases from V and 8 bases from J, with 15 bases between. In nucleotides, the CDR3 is TGCGCCAGCAGCCATCTTCAGGGATACGAAGCTTTCTTT. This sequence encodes CASSHLQGYEAFF.